This T cell receptor (beta chain) appears in the sequencing data of a study of T cell clonality in common variable immunodeficiency. Study-level results: Shared TCRbeta clones were fewer between CVID subjects than controls.

This clone was found many times. Its antigen is not known. The CDR3 end falls 3 residues outside the read, so it is completed with the germline J gene. J lost 5 bases, V lost 7 bases, and 10 bases had no gene match. This CDR3 has 15 residues. The germline V gene encodes CDR1 SGHNT and CDR2 YYREEE (reference sequence). Produced via immunoSEQ multiplex PCR; TCRdb's table is partial and in-frame only. The data show about 34,000 clones, with none appearing a single time. Sequencing input: peripheral blood mononuclear cells. V gene TRBV5-4 combines with J gene TRBJ2-2; 8 bases fit TRBD2. This clonotype was sampled from a person between 18 and 69 years old in good health. The CDR3 protein is CASGLSGRRTGELFF. CDR3 DNA, as far as it was read: TGTGCCAGCGGCCTAAGCGGGAGAAGAACCGGGGAG.